The clone carrying this T cell receptor (beta chain) showed up many times. Its specificity is not known. The data are from a study of early T cells in non-severe SARS-CoV-2 infection. On the study more broadly: With bulk RNA from unsorted whole blood as input, sequencing yielded unpaired chains.

The study, taken as a whole, reports: VDJdb matching, biased toward anti-spike CD8 responses, missed private and CD4 specificities.

Germline CDR1 and CDR2: SNHLY and FYNNEI. Trimming removed 1 base at V and 4 bases at J, with 19 bases between. There are 17 residues in the CDR3. Unique molecular identifiers were added to individual cDNA molecules. TCRdb re-analysed the 5' RACE reads in MiXCR, keeping a single row per CDR3 protein. The sample lists 90,000 to 130,000 distinct CDR3 sequences, about 12% occurring once. The sequences come from whole blood, collected at baseline. The chain joins TRBV2 to TRBJ2-5; possible D gene TRBD1, 5 bases. This TCR was sampled from an adult who was a healthcare worker with PCR-confirmed SARS-CoV-2 infection or an uninfected control (not recorded which). The DNA for the CDR3 is TGTGCCAGCAGTGAAGGGTACCGGCAGGGATTAGGAGAGACCCAGTACTTC. It codes for CASSEGYRQGLGETQYF.